This TCR beta chain originates from a study of human T cells and chemical hapten exposure (dated by TCRdb to about 2021). In terms of the full investigation: For sensitization, 2% DPC in acetone was applied to a roughly 2 cm by roughly 2 cm area of upper inner arm skin. Throughout the approximately 25-week study period, patients were also given weekly therapeutic DPC doses on the scalp. Patch testing on the upper back used Finn chambers containing 0.01% DPC, with scoring done after 6 days according to International Contact Dermatitis Research Group standards. Blood samples were taken from patients before sensitization (week 0) and at 2, 6 and about 24 weeks after DPC sensitization. The mostly female patient cohort included alopecia areata with under or over 50% scalp involvement, alopecia totalis and alopecia universalis. Libraries were pooled for sequencing, and variation in per-sample TCR yields was attributed mainly to small differences in library volumes within the pool. The study tracked peripheral blood TCR repertoire changes in vivo during primary and secondary sensitization to the hapten diphenylcyclopropenone (DPC) in alopecia patients. Roughly 30 alopecia patients provided blood for TCR sequencing at one to four time points (pre-sensitization, 2, 6 and 24 weeks). Findings and caveats that apply to the study as a whole: Because every patient had alopecia, a presumed autoimmune disease, the patients' immune response might differ from that of healthy individuals. The number of PT1 expanded TCRs positively correlated with patch test score, significant at thresholds 8, 16 and 32 but not 4. Significantly more large CDR3 similarity clusters were formed by expanded TCRs than by pre-sensitization or healthy control sets, consistent with antigen-driven responses. After repeated subsampling, changes were observed in the strength of the expansion versus patch-test correlation and in the threshold at which the correlation became significant. DPC sensitization did not change the number of TCRs with a frequency above 1 in 1000, and there was no evidence of changes in global repertoire structure.

Per the publication, the time point label means: pre-sensitization, week 0. What this sample's treatment or condition label stands for: therapeutic diphenylcyclopropenone sensitization with weekly scalp DPC. Blood at each patch-test visit was drawn before the patch test was applied. Patients were eligible if aged 18 to 70, diagnosed with alopecia and judged suitable for DPC therapy, and pregnant patients were excluded. Total RNA was extracted from unfractionated whole blood that had been collected in Tempus Blood RNA tubes. Library preparation employed RACE. The sequencer listed for this sample is NextSeq 500. Library preparation attached unique molecular identifiers to individual cDNA molecules for quantitative, reproducible TCR counting. For every blood RNA sample, sequencing covered both the TCR alpha and TCR beta chains. The paper's data handling went like this. Samples had a median of roughly 91,000 TCRs, with a range from about 23,224 to 750,000. The Decombinator software suite was used to annotate V, J and CDR3 in the TCR reads. Every sample was subsampled to the same number of TCRs (28,000) for the PS versus PT1 abundance plots. Expanded TCRs were defined as absent before sensitization and observed at least eight times at the 2-week time point. The public reads were run again by TCRdb, first through fastp at Q25 and then through MiXCR, and only productive beta chains were kept. Entries are consolidated by CDR3 protein sequence, retaining the most common genes and DNA. For this entry, the V and J calls and clone size follow TCRdb and not the study's own pipeline. The sample table records more than 250,000 distinct CDR3 sequences; about 9.4% of these occur just once. The leading ten clones occupy 2.3% of the sample.

A few counts support this clonotype. It has no known antigen specificity. The input lacks base qualities; no much larger clone sits a single base away. Sequences SGHTA (CDR1) and FQGNSA (CDR2) are obtained from the germline V gene. From cysteine to phenylalanine, the CDR3 is 16 amino acids long. The retained sequence is limited to the CDR3, 48 bases, with the frame set at the first base. V ends up 2 bases short and J 7 bases short, with an unmatched junction base count of 7. The input for sequencing was whole blood, taken in connection with sensitization to the hapten diphenylcyclopropenone (DPC). The sequence was collected from a woman aged 40 to 50 with alopecia areata. Some clones in this sample may be carry-over from other donors' samples. The rearrangement joined TRBV7-2 to TRBJ2-2, with 10 bases matching TRBD2. The nucleotides read TGTGCCAGCAGCTTACAAAGCGGGAGGGCCGACGGGGAGCTGTTTTTT. The resulting protein is CASSLQSGRADGELFF.